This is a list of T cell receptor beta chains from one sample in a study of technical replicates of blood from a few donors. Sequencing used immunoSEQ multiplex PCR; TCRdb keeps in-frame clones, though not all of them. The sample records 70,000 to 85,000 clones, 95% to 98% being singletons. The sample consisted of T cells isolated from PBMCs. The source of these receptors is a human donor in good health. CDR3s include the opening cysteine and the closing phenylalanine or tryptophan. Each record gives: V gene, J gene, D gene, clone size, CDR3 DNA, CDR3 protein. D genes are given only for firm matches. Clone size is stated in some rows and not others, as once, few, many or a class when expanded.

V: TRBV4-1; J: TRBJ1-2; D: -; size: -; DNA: TGCGCCAGCAGCCAAGAGGAAAGGGGGTTGGTATATGGCTACACCTTC; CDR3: CASSQEERGLVYGYTF
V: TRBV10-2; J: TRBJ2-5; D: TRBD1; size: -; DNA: TGCGCCAGCAGTGAGTGGGACAGGGGAAGCCAAGAGACCCAGTACTTC; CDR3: CASSEWDRGSQETQYF
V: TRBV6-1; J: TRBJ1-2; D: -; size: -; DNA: TGTGCCAGCACTGTCAACTATGGCTACACCTTC; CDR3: CASTVNYGYTF
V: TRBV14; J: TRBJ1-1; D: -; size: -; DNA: TGTGCCAGCAGCCAAGGGAGTGGCACTGAAGCTTTCTTT; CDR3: CASSQGSGTEAFF
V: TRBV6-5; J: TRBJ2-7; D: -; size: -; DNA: TGTGCCAGCAGTCTCACAGAATACACCTACGAGCAGTACTTC; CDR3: CASSLTEYTYEQYF
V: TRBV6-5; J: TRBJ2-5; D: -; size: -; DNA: TGTGCCAGCAGTGGGGGCCCCGATTGGGAGACCCAGTACTTC; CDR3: CASSGGPDWETQYF
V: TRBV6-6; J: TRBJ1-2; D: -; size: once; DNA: TGTGCCAGCAGTATAGACAGAAACTATGGCTACACCTTC; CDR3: CASSIDRNYGYTF
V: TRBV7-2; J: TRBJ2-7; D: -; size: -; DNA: TGTGCCAGCAGCTTAGTCATAGCCTACGAGCAGTACTTC; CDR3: CASSLVIAYEQYF
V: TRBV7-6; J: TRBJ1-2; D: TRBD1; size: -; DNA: TGTGCCAGCGGCCGACCCCAGGGGGTCTCTTATGGCTACACCTTC; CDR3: CASGRPQGVSYGYTF
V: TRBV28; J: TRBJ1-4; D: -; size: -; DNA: TGTGCCAGCAGTTTACCGGGGGAGAATCGGGAAAAACTGTTTTTT; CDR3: CASSLPGENREKLFF
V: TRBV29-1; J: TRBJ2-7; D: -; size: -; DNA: TGCAGCGTTGATCCGTCGATTGGCGGCGAGCAGTACTTC; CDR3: CSVDPSIGGEQYF
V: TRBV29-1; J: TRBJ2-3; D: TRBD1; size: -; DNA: TGCAGCGTTACGACAGGGCCGGTCACAGATACGCAGTATTTT; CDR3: CSVTTGPVTDTQYF
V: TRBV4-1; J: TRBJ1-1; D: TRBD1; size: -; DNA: TGCGCCAGTGGATTGGGACAGGGGGAATCTCGGGCCACTGAAGCTTTCTTT; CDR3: CASGLGQGESRATEAFF
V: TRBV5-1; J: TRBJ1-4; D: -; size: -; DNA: TGCGCCAGTCAGGACACCAACAATGAAAAACTGTTTTTT; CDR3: CASQDTNNEKLFF
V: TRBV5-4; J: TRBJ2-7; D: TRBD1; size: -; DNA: TGTGCCAGCAGACGTGACAGGGTACTCTACGAGCAGTACTTC; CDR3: CASRRDRVLYEQYF
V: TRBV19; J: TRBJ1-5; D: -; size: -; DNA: TGTGCCAGTAGTACGGGGGGGTCCGGTCAGCCCCAGCATTTT; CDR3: CASSTGGSGQPQHF
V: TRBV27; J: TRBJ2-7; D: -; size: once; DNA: TGTGCCAGCGGACTGCGGGAGCAGTACTTC; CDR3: CASGLREQYF
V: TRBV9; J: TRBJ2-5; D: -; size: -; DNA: TGTGCCAGCAGCGCCCCCTTGGGAGAAATTCAAGAGACCCAGTACTTC; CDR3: CASSAPLGEIQETQYF
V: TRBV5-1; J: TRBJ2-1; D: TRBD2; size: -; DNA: TGCGCCAGCAGCTTTGGACTAGCCAATGAGCAGTTCTTC; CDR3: CASSFGLANEQFF
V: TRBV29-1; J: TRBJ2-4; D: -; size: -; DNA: TGCAGCGTTTGGACTACCCGAAACATTCAGTACTTC; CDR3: CSVWTTRNIQYF
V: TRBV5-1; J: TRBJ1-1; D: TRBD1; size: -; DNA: TGCGCCAGCAGCTTGGGACAGGGCTATATTGAAGCTTTCTTT; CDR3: CASSLGQGYIEAFF
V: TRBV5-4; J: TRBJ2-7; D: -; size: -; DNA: TGTGCCAGTAGGGGTGATAGGAACGAGCAGTACTTC; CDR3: CASRGDRNEQYF
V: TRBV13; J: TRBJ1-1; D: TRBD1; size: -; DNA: TGTGCCAGCAGCTCCCGGGACAGGGGTTTGAACACTGAAGCTTTCTTT; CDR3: CASSSRDRGLNTEAFF
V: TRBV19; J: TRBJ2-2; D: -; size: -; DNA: TGTGCCAGTAGTATTATGGTGGGAGCTGCGATCACCGGGGAGCTGTTTTTT; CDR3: CASSIMVGAAITGELFF
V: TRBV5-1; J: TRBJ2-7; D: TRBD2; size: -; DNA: TGCGCCAGCAGCTTGGAGTACGTTGGGACTACGACGCGGGAGCAGTACTTC; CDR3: CASSLEYVGTTTREQYF
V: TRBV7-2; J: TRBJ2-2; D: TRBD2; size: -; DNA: TGTGCCAGCAGAGTAGCACTAGCGGGAGGGACGAACACCGGGGAGCTGTTTTTT; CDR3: CASRVALAGGTNTGELFF
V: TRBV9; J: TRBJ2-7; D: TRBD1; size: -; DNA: TGTGCCAGCAGCGTAGAGGCCGTGACAGGGGCTCGAGGGCAGTACTTC; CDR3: CASSVEAVTGARGQYF
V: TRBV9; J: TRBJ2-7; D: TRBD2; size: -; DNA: TGTGCCAGCAGCGTAGCTGGCGGGGGGTCCTACGAGCAGTACTTC; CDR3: CASSVAGGGSYEQYF
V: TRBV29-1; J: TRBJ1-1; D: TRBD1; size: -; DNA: TGCAGCGTTACCGGGACAGGGTCAGTTACCACTGAAGCTTTCTTT; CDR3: CSVTGTGSVTTEAFF